Given below is one TCR beta chain in context. Profiling relied on immunoSEQ multiplex PCR, and the TCRdb table lists in-frame clones only, not all of them. The sample carries around 60,000 clones, about 88% recorded once. Germline V lookup: CDR1 MDHEN, CDR2 SYDVKM. V shed 5 bases and J 6 bases; nucleotides not matched to a gene: 13. This CDR3 has 17 amino acids. This record belongs to a study of T cell changes during pregnancy in multiple sclerosis. The clonotype was recovered from a female donor with multiple sclerosis, enrolled in a pregnancy study. The V gene is TRBV28, the J gene TRBJ1-6, with 7 bases fitting TRBD1. Sequenced here: peripheral blood, sampled in the first trimester of pregnancy. CDR3 sequence (DNA): TGTGCCAGCAGTCCTTGGACAGGAAACTCAATTAATTCACCCCTCCACTTT. The encoded protein is CASSPWTGNSINSPLHF. Full variable domain (rest looked up from reference TRBV28 and TRBJ1-6): DVKVTQSSRYLVKRTGEKVFLECVQDMDHENMFWYRQDPGLGLRLIYFSYDVKMKEKGDIPEGYSVSREKKERFSLILESASTNQTSMYLCASSPWTGNSINSPLHFGNGTRLTVT.